The entry that follows covers one T cell receptor beta chain sequence. The antigen is undetermined. The sample originates from a study of T cell responses to AZD1222 COVID-19 vaccine. Findings and limits, study-wide: Increased Spike-specific TCR breadth and depth were observed after two AZD1222 doses. Donors were chiefly white British, with a greater number of females, and clonal diversity was perhaps underestimated. Just 5 or 6 AZD1222 recipients tested seropositive at baseline. Repertoires were obtained solely post-peak T cell response.

Some clones are missing from TCRdb's copy, which holds only in-frame ones; the method was immunoSEQ multiplex PCR. The table records 120,000 to 150,000 clones, nearly 90% of them present only once. Germline V gene sequence: CDR1 SGHVS, CDR2 FQNEAQ. V dropped 1 base and J dropped 2; count of bases not matched to a gene: 13. There are 18 residues in the CDR3. The sample consisted of peripheral blood, taken on day 0 of AZD1222 vaccination. V and J are TRBV7-8 and TRBJ2-7; 8 bases fit TRBD2. This TCR derives from an adult in good health. The CDR3 region has the DNA TGTGCCAGCAGCTTAGTAGCAGGCGGGGGGAGCCGCACCTACGAGCAGTACTTC. Amino acid sequence: CASSLVAGGGSRTYEQYF.